The clone carrying this T cell receptor (beta chain) was counted between two and nine times. Its specificity is not known. The sample belongs to a study of response to subunit inactivated influenza vaccine. Whole-study findings and limits: A suggestion made by the authors is that each seasonal influenza vaccination recruits few new T cells.

Each CDR3 protein is one row after TCRdb ran MiXCR on the RT-PCR reads. The data contain 300,000 to 350,000 distinct CDR3 sequences, roughly 22% of them seen just once; the ten biggest clones take up 10%. The germline CDR1 and CDR2 sequences are KGHSH and LQKENI. Trimming shortened V by 2 bases and J by 0 bases, and 9 bases separated the two germline ends. This CDR3 is built from 15 residues. The specimen comprised PBMCs from blood, sampled less than 22 months after vaccination. The J gene is TRBJ2-3, the V gene TRBV18, with a possible D match to TRBD1 (5 bases). The sequence was obtained from a man aged 50 to 69 who received an inactivated influenza vaccine. CDR3 region: CASSPDRYSTDTQYF. In DNA, the CDR3 is TGTGCCAGCTCACCAGACAGATATAGCACAGATACGCAGTATTTT.